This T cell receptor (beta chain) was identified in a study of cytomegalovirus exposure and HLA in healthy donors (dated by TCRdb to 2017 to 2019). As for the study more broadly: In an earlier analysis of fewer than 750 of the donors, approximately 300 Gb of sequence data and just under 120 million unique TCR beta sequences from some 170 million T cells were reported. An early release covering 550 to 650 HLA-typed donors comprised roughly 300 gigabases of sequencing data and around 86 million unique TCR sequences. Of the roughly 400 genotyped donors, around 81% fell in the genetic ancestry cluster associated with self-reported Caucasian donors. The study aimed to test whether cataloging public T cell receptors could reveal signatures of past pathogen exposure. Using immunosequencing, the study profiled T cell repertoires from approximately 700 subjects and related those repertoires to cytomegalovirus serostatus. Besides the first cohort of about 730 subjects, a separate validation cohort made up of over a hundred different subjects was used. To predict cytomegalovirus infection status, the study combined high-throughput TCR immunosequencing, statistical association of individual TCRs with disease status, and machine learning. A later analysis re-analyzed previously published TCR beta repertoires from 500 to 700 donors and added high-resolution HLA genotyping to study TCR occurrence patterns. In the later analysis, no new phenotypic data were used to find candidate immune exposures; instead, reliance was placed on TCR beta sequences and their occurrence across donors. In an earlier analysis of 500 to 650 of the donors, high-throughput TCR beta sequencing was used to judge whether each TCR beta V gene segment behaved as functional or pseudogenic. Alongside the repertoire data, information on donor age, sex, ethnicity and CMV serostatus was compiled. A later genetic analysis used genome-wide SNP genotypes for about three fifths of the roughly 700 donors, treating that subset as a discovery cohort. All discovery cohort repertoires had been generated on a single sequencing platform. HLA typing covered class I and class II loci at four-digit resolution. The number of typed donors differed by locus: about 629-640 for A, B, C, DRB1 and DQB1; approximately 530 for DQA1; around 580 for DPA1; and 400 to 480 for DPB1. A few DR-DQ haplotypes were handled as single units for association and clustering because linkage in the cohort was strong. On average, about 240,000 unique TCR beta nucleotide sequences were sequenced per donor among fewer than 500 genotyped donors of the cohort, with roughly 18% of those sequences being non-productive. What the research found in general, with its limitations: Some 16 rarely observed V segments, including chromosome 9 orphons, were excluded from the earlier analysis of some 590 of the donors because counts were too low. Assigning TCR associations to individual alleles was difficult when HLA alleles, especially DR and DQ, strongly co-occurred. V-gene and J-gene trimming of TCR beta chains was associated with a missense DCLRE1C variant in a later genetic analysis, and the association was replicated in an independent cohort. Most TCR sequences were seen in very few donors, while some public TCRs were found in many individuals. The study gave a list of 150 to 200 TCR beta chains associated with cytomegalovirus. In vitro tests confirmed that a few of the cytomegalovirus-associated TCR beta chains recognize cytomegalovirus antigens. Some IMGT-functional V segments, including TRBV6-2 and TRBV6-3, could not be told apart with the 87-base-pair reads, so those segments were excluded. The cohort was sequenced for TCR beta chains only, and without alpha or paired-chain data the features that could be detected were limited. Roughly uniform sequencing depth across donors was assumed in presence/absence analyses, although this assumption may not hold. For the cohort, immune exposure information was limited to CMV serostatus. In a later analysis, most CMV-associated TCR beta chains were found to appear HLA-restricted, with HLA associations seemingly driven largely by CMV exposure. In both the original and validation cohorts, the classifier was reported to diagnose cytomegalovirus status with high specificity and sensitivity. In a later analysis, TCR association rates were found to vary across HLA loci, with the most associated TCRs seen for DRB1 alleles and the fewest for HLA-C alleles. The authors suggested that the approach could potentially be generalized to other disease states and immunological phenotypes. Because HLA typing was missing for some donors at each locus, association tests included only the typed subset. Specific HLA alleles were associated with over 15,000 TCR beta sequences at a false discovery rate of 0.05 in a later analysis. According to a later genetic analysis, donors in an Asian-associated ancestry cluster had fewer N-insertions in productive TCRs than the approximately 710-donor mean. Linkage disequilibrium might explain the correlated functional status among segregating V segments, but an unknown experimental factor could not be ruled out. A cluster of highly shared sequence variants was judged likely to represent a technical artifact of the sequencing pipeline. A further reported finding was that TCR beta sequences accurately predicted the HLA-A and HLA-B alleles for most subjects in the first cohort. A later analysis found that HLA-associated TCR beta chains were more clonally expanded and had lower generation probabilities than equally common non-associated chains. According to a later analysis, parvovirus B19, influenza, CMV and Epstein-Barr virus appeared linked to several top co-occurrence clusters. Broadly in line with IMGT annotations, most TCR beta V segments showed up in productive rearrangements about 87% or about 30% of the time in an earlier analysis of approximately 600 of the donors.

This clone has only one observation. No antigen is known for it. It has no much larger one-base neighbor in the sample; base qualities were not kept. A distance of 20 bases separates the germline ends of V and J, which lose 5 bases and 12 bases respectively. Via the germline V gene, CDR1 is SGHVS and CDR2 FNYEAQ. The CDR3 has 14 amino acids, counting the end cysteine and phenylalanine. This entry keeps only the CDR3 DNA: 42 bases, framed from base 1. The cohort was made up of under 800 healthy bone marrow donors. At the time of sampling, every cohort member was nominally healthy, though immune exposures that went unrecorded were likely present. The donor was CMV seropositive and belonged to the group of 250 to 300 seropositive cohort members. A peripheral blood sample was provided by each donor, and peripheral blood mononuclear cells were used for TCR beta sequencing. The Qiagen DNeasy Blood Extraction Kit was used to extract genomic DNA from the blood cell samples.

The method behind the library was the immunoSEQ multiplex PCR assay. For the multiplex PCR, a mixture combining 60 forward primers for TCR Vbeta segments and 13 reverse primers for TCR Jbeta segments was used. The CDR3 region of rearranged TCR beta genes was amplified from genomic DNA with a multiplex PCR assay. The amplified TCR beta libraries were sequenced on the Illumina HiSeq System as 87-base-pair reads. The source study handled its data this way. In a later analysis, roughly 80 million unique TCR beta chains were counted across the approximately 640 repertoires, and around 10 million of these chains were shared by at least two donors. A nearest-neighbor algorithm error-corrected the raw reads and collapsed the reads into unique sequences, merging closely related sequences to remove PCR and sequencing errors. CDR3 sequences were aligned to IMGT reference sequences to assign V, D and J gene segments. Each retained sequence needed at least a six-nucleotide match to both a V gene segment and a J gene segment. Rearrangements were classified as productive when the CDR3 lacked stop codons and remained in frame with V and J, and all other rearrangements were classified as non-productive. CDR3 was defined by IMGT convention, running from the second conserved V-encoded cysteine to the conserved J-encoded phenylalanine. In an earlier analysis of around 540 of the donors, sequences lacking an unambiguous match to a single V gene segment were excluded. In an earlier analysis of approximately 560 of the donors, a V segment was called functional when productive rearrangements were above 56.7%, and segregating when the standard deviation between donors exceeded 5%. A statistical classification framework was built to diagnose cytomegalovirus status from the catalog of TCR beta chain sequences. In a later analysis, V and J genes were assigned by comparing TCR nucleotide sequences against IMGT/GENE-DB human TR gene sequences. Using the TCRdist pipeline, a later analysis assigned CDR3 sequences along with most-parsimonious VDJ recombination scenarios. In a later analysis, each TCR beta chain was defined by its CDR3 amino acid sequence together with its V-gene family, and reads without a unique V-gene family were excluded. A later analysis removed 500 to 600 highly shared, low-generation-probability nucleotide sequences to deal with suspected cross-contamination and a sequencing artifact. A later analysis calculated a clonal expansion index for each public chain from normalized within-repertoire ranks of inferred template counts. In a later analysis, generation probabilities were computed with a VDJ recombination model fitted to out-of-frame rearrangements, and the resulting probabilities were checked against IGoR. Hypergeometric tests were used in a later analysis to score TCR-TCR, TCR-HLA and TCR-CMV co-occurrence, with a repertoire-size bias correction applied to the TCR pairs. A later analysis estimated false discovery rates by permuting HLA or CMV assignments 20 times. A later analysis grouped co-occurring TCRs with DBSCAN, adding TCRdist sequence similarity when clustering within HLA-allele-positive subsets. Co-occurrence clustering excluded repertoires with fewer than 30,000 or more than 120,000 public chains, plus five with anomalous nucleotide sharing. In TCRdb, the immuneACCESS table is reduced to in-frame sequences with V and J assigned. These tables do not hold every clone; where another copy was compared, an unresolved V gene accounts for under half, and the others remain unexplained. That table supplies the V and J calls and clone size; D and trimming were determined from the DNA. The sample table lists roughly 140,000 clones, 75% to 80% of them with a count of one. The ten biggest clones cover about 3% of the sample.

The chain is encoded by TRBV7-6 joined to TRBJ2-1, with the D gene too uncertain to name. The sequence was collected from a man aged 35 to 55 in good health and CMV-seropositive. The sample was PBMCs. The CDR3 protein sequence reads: CASSNPLAGSGQFF. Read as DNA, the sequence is TGTGCCAGCAGCAACCCCCTCGCTGGCAGTGGGCAGTTCTTC.